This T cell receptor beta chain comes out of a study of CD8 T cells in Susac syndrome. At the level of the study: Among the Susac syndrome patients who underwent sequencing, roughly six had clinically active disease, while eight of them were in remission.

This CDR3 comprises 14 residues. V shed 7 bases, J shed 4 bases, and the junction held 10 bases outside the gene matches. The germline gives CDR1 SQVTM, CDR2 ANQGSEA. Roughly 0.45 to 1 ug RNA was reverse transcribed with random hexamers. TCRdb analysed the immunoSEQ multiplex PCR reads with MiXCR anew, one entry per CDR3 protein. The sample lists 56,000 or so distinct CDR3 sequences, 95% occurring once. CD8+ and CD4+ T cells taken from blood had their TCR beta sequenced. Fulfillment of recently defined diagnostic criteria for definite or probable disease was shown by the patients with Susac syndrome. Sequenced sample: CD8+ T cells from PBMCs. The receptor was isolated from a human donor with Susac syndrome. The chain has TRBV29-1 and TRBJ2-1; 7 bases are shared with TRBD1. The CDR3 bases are TGCAGCGCCCTCCGGGACAGCGTATACAATGAGCAGTTCTTC. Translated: CSALRDSVYNEQFF.